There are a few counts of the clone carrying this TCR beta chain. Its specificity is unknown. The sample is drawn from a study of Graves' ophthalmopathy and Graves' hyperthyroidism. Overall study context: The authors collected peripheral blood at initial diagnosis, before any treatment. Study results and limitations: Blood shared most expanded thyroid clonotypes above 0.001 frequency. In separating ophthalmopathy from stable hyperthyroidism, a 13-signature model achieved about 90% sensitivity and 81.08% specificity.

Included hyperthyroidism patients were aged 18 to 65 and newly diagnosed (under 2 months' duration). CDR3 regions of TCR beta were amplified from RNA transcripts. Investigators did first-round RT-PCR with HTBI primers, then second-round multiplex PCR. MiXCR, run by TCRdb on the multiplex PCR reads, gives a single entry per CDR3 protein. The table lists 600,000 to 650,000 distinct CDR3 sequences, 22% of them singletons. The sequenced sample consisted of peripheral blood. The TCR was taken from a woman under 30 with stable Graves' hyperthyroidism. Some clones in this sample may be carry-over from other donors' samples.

DNA for the CDR3: TGTGCCACCAGCAGAGATTTGGTTTTTTACGGACAGTCAGAACAGCCCCAGCATTTT. It yields the protein CATSRDLVFYGQSEQPQHF. The chain is built from TRBV15 and TRBJ1-5; tentative D call: TRBD1 (6 bases). Germline CDR1 and CDR2: LNHNV and YYDKDF (reference sequence). The CDR3 extends over 19 amino acids. V lost 0 bases and J lost 7, with 25 bases in between.